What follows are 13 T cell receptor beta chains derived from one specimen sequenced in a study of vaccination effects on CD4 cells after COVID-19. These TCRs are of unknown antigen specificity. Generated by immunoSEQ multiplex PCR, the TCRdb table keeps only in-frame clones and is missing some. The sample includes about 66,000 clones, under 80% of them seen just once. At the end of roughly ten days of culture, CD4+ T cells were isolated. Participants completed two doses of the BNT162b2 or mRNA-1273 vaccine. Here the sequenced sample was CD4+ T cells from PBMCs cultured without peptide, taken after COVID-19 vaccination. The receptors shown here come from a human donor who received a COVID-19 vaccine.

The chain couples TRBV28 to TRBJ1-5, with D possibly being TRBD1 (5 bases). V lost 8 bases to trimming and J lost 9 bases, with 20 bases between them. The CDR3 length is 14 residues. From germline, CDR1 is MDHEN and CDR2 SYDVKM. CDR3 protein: CASRTRDGARPQHF. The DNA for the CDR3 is TGTGCCAGCCGCACCCGGGACGGCGCGCGGCCCCAGCATTTT.

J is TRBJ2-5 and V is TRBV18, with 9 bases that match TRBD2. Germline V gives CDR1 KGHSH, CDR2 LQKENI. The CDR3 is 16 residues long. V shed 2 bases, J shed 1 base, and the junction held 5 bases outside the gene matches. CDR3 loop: CASSPTASGVQETQYF. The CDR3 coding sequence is TGTGCCAGCTCACCAACCGCTAGCGGGGTCCAAGAGACCCAGTACTTC.

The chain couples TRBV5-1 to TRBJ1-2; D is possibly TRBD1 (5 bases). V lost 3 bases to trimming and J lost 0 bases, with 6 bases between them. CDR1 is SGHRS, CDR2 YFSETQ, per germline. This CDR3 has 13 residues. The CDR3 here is CASSSTANYGYTF. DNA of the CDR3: TGCGCCAGCAGCTCGACAGCTAACTATGGCTACACCTTC.

This CDR3 reads CASSLWRSTNEKLFF. The CDR3 nucleotides read TGTGCCAGCAGTTTATGGCGGTCAACTAATGAAAAACTGTTTTTT. The J gene is TRBJ1-4, the V gene TRBV28; D is unresolved. Per the germline V gene, CDR1 is MDHEN and CDR2 is SYDVKM. The CDR3 runs to 15 residues. Trimming shortened V by 0 bases and J by 0 bases, and 5 bases separated the two germline ends. Combining the CDR3 with reference TRBV28 and TRBJ1-4 gives the whole variable domain DVKVTQSSRYLVKRTGEKVFLECVQDMDHENMFWYRQDPGLGLRLIYFSYDVKMKEKGDIPEGYSVSREKKERFSLILESASTNQTSMYLCASSLWRSTNEKLFFGSGTQLSVL.

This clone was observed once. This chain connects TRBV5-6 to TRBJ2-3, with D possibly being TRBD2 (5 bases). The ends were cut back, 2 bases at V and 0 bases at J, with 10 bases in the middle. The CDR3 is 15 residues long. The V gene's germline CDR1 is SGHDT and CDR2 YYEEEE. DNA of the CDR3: TGTGCCAGCAGCTTTGAGGGAGCTAGCACAGATACGCAGTATTTT. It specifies CASSFEGASTDTQYF.

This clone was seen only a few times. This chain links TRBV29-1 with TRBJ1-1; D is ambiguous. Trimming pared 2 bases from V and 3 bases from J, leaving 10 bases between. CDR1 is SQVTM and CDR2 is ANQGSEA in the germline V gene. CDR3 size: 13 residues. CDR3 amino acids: CSVESGLYTEAFF. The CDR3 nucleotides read TGCAGCGTTGAATCTGGGTTATACACTGAAGCTTTCTTT.

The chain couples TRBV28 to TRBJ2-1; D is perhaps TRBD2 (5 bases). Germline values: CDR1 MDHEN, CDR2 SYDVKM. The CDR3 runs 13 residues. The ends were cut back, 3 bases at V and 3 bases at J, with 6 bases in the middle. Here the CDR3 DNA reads TGTGCCAGCAGTTTTACTAGCTACAATGAGCAGTTCTTC. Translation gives CASSFTSYNEQFF.

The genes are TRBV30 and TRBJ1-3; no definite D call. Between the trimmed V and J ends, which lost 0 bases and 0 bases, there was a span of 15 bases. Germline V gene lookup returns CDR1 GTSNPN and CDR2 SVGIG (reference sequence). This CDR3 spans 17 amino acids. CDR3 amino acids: CAWSVQGPISSGNTIYF. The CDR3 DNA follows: TGTGCCTGGAGTGTACAAGGGCCGATTAGCTCTGGAAACACCATATATTTT. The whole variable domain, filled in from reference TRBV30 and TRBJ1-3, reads SQTIHQWPATLVQPVGSPLSLECTVEGTSNPNLYWYRQAAGRGLQLLFYSVGIGQISSEVPQNLSASRPQDRQFILSSKKLLLSDSGFYLCAWSVQGPISSGNTIYFGEGSWLTVV.

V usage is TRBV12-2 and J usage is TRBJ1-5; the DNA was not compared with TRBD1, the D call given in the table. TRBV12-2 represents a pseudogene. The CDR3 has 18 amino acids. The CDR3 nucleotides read TGTGCAAGTCGCTTAGCGCTTTTTCACCCCGAGTACAGAGAGCCCCAGCATTTT. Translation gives CASRLALFHPEYREPQHF.

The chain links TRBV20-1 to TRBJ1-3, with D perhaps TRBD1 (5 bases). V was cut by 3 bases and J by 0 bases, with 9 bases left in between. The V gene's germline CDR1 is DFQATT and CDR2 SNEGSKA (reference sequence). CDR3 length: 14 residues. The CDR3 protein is CSASLGGSGNTIYF. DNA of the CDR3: TGCAGTGCTAGTCTGGGGGGCTCTGGAAACACCATATATTTT.

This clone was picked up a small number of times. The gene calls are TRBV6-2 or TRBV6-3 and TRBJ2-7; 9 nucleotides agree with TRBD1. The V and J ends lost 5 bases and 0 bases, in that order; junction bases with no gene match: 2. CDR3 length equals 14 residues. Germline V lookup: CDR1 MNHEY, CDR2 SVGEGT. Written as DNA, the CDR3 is TGTGCCAGCAGTCAGGGACAGGGCTCCTACGAGCAGTACGTC. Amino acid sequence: CASSQGQGSYEQYV.

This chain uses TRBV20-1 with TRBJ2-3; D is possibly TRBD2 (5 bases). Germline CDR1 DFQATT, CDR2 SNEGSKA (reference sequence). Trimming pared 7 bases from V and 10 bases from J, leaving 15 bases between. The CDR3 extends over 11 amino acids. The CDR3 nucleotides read TGCAGTGTCTCACCACGGGGTCCGCAGTATTTT. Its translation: CSVSPRGPQYF.

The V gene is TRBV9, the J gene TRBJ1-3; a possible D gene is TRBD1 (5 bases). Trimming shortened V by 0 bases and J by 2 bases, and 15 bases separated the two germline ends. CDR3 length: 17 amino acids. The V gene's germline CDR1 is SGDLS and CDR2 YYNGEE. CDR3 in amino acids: CASSVAQQGEPGNTIYF. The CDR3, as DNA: TGTGCCAGCAGCGTAGCCCAGCAGGGCGAACCTGGAAACACCATATATTTT.